The T cell receptor (beta chain) under discussion was sequenced for a study of T cell responses to AZD1222 COVID-19 vaccine. Study-level results: Repertoire samples came only from after the peak T cell response. Baseline antibody screening turned up just a handful of seropositive AZD1222 recipients. Spike-specific TCR breadth and depth both grew after two AZD1222 doses.

Remarks on this clone: The antigen is unknown.

Germline V gives CDR1 LGHDT, CDR2 YNNKEL (reference sequence). The CDR3 sequence is 14 residues long. V was clipped by 4 bases and J by 8 bases, with 14 bases between them. Sequenced by immunoSEQ multiplex PCR; TCRdb stores in-frame clones only, minus some. The table records around 190,000 clones, 85% to 95% of them present only once. Sample: peripheral blood, taken on day 0 of AZD1222 vaccination. The TCR originated in an adult in good health. The chain carries TRBV3-1 (or the pseudogene TRBV3-2) and TRBJ2-2, with D perhaps TRBD1 (6 bases). The CDR3, as DNA: TGTGCCAGCAGCCTCCGGGACACGTTGGGGGAGCTGTTTTTT. The encoded protein is CASSLRDTLGELFF.